This T cell receptor beta chain was recovered during a study of T cell repertoires in ileal Crohn's disease. Background on the study: Postoperative therapy was given to about half: around 12 thiopurines, around 20 anti-TNF agents. From the surgical specimen's inflamed ileum, biopsies were taken as M0.

Method: immunoSEQ multiplex PCR; TCRdb's copy keeps in-frame clones and lacks some. The sample lists some 6,600 clones, approximately 80% occurring once. Study results and caveats: Mucosal expansions were suggested to be mainly CD8 T cells. Compared with non-smokers, active smokers at surgery showed more clonal expansions.

Trimming shortened V by 3 bases and J by 4 bases, and 7 bases separated the two germline ends. The CDR3 spans 14 residues. Germline V gene data show CDR1 as MNHEY and CDR2 as SMNVEV (reference sequence). Comment on this clone: Its antigen is unidentified.

Time point of the sample: inflamed ileum from the surgical specimen. The sequenced material came from ileal tissue. The chain recombines TRBV27 with TRBJ1-6; D is ambiguous. The sequence came from an adult with Crohn's disease. The CDR3 DNA follows: TGTGCCAGCAGTTTTATCTCTTATAATTCACCCCTCCACTTT. Its translation: CASSFISYNSPLHF.